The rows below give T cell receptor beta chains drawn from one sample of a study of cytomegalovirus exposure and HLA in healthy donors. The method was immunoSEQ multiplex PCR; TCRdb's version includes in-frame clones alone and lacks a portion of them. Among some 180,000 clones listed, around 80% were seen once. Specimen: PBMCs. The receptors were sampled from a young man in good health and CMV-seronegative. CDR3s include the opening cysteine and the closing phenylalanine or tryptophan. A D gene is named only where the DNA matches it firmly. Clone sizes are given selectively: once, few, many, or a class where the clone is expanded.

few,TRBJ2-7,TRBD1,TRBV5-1,CASSLAGGTGIYEQYF,TGCGCCAGCAGCTTGGCCGGGGGGACAGGGATTTACGAGCAGTACTTC
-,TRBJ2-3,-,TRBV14,CASSQEDSSRPLRDTQYF,TGTGCCAGCAGCCAAGAAGATAGTTCCCGCCCGCTCAGGGATACGCAGTATTTT
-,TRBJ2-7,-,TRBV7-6,CASSPGGPGEQYF,TGTGCCAGCAGCCCTGGCGGTCCCGGCGAGCAGTACTTC
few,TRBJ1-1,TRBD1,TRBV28,CASSSDRGAFF,TGTGCCAGCAGTTCGGACAGGGGAGCTTTCTTT
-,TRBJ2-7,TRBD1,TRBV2,CASRQDRIPNLREQYF,TGTGCCAGCAGGCAGGACAGGATTCCCAATCTACGCGAGCAGTACTTC
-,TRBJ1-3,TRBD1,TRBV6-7,CASSDRGKGNTIYF,TGTGCCAGCAGTGACAGGGGGAAAGGAAACACCATATATTTT
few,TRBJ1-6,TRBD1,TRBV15,CATSTGGLANSPLHF,TGTGCCACCAGCACAGGGGGACTGGCCAATTCACCCCTCCACTTT
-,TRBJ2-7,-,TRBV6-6,CASSYSKGLSYEQYF,TGTGCCAGCAGTTACTCGAAAGGACTCTCCTACGAGCAGTACTTC
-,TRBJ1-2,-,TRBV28,CASSLLSKPPYRYGYTF,TGTGCCAGCAGTTTATTGTCGAAGCCCCCATACCGCTATGGCTACACCTTC
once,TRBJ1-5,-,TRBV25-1,CASSTGRGNQPQHF,TGTGCCAGCAGCACAGGGAGAGGGAATCAGCCCCAGCATTTT
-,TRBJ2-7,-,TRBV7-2,CASSLVVTAAYEQYF,TGTGCCAGCAGCTTAGTGGTGACAGCTGCCTACGAGCAGTACTTC
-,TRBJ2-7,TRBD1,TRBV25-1,CASSEEGQGAEQYF,TGTGCCAGCAGTGAAGAGGGACAGGGGGCCGAGCAGTACTTC
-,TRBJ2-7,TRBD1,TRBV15,CATSAGQGYEQYF,TGTGCCACGTCCGCGGGACAGGGCTACGAGCAGTACTTC
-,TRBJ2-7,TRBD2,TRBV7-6,CASSLGPGGTYEQYF,TGTGCCAGCAGCTTAGGACCGGGGGGAACCTACGAGCAGTACTTC
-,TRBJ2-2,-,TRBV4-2,CASSYPGDTGELFF,TGTGCCAGCAGCTATCCGGGAGACACCGGGGAGCTGTTTTTT
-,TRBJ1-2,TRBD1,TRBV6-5,CASSRQGPYGYTF,TGTGCCAGCAGTCGACAGGGCCCCTATGGCTACACCTTC
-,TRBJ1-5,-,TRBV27,CASSLRPTGSNQPQHF,TGTGCCAGCAGTTTACGACCGACAGGTAGCAATCAGCCCCAGCATTTT
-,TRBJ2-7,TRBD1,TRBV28,CASSSGTGVYEQYF,TGTGCCAGCAGTTCCGGGACAGGGGTCTACGAGCAGTACTTC
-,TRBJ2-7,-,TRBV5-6,CASSPWGLGYEQYF,TGTGCCAGCAGCCCCTGGGGCCTAGGGTACGAGCAGTACTTC
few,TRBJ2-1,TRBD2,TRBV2,CASSEALLAGYNEQFF,TGTGCCAGCAGTGAAGCGCTGCTAGCGGGGTACAATGAGCAGTTCTTC
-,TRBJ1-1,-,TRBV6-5,CASTPREGLRTEAFF,TGTGCCAGCACCCCGCGCGAGGGTCTTAGGACTGAAGCTTTCTTT
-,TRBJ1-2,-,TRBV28,CASSLDGVYGYTF,TGTGCCAGCAGTTTAGACGGAGTTTATGGCTACACCTTC
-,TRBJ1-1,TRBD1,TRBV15,CATSNLQGARGAEAFF,TGTGCCACCAGCAATTTACAGGGGGCCCGAGGGGCTGAAGCTTTCTTT
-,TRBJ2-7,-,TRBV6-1,CASSEWAGPAAEQYF,TGTGCCAGCAGTGAATGGGCGGGCCCCGCGGCCGAGCAGTACTTC
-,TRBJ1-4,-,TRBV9,CASSVAAQGAEKLFF,TGTGCCAGCAGCGTAGCGGCACAGGGAGCTGAAAAACTGTTTTTT
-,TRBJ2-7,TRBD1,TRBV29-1,CSVDIQGADEQYF,TGCAGCGTTGACATCCAGGGGGCCGACGAGCAGTACTTC
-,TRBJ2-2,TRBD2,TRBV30,CAWSGGTSDTGELFF,TGTGCCTGGAGTGGGGGGACTAGCGACACCGGGGAGCTGTTTTTT
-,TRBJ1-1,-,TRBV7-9,CASSRAGDSEAFF,TGTGCCAGCAGCCGCGCCGGAGATTCTGAAGCTTTCTTT